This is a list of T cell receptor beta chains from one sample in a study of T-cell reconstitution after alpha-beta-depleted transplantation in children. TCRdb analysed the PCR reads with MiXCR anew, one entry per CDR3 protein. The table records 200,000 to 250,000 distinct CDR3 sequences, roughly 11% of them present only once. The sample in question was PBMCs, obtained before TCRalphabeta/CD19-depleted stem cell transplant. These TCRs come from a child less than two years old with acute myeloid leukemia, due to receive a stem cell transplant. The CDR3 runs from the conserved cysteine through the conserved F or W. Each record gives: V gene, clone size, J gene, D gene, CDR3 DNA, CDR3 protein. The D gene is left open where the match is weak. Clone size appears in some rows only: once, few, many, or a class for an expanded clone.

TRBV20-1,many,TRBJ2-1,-,TGCAGTGCTATGCGGACCTACAATGAGCAGTTCTTC,CSAMRTYNEQFF
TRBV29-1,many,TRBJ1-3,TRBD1,TGCAGCGTTGAGGACAGGGGGCTTGGAAACACCATATATTTT,CSVEDRGLGNTIYF
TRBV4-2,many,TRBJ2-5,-,TGTGCCAGCAGCCAATTGGGGCGCCTTTTTGGCGCGGAGACCCAGTACTTC,CASSQLGRLFGAETQYF
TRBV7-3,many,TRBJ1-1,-,TGTGCCAGCAGTCTCAGGGGTGACACTGAAGCTTTCTTT,CASSLRGDTEAFF
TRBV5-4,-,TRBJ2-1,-,TGTGCCAGCAGCTTGGCCCCAGTGCTCCCCTACAATGAGCAGTTCTTC,CASSLAPVLPYNEQFF
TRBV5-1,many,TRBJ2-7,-,TGCGCCAGCAGCCCGAATGTCAGGATCTCCTACGAGCAGTACTTC,CASSPNVRISYEQYF
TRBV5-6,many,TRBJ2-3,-,TGTGCCAGCAGCTTGGTTGGGGCTAGCACAGATACGCAGTATTTT,CASSLVGASTDTQYF
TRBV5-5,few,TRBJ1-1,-,TGTGCCAGCAGCAACGCCATGAACACTGAAGCTTTCTTT,CASSNAMNTEAFF
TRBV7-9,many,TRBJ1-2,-,TGTGCCAGCAGCTTATGGGAAGGCGACAATGGCTACACCTTC,CASSLWEGDNGYTF
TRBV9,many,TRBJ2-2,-,TGTGCCAGCAGCCCCCGACAGTCCTTTGGAACCGGGGAGCTGTTTTTT,CASSPRQSFGTGELFF
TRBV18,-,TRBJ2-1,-,TGTGCCAGCTCGTCGGAGGGAGCGTACTCCTACAATGAGCAGTTCTTC,CASSSEGAYSYNEQFF
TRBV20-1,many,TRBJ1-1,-,TGCAGTGCTAGAGCGGTAGGGAACACGAACACTGAAGCTTTCTTT,CSARAVGNTNTEAFF
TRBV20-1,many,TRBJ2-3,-,TGCAGTGCCTTTTCCACCAGCACAGATACGCAGTATTTT,CSAFSTSTDTQYF
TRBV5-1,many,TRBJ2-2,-,TGCGCCAGCAATCCAGGACTATTGAACACCGGGGAGCTGTTTTTT,CASNPGLLNTGELFF
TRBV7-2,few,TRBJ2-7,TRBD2,TGTGCCAGCAGCTTTCAGAGCGGGAGCTCCTACGAGCAGTACTTC,CASSFQSGSSYEQYF
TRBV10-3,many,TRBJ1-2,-,TGTGCCATCAGTGAGTCACGATCGGATGGCTACACCTTC,CAISESRSDGYTF
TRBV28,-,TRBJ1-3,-,TGTGCCAGCAGTTCCTGGACCTCTATGAGCACCATATATTTT,CASSSWTSMSTIYF
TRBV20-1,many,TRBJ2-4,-,TGCAGTGCTGTAGGACAGCTAGCCAAAAACATTCAGTACTTC,CSAVGQLAKNIQYF
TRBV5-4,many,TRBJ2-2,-,TGTGCCAGCAGCTTGGTTGGGGCCGGGGAGCTGTTTTTT,CASSLVGAGELFF
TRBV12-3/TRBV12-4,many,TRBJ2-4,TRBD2,TGTGCCAGCAGGACCACGGGGGGGGCCATCCAGTACTTC,CASRTTGGAIQYF
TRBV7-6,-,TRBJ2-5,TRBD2,TGTGCCAGCAGCTTCTTCGGCTTGGGAGGGCCCGGAGAGACCCAGTACTTC,CASSFFGLGGPGETQYF
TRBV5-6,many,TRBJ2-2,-,-,CASSLHSPGFAGSCFF
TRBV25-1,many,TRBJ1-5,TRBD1,TGTGCCAGCAGTGGGGACAGGACAAATCAGCCCCAGCATTTT,CASSGDRTNQPQHF
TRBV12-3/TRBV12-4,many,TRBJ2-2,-,TGTGCCAGCACCTCCGGGGGAAACACCGGGGAGCTGTTTTTT,CASTSGGNTGELFF
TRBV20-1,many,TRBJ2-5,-,TGCAGTGCCTCGACAGTTACAACACAAGAGACCCAGTACTTC,CSASTVTTQETQYF
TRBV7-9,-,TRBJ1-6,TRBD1,TGTGCCAGCAGCTTCCCCCCGGGACAGAATAATTCACCCCTCCACTTT,CASSFPPGQNNSPLHF
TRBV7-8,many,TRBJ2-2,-,TGTGCCAGCATCCGATCCCGGACCGGGGAGCTGTTTTTT,CASIRSRTGELFF
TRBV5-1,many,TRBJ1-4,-,TGCGCCAGCAGCTTTGGGATAACTAATGAAAAACTGTTTTTT,CASSFGITNEKLFF
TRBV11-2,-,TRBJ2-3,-,TGTGCCAGCAGCCGTGGACTTACTAGCACAGATACGCAGTATTTT,CASSRGLTSTDTQYF
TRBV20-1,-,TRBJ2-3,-,TGCAGTGCTAGAGGTCATCGCCCCCCCACAGATACGCAGTATTTT,CSARGHRPPTDTQYF
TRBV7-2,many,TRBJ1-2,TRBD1,TGTGCCAGCAGCTTAGCCGGGACAGCCTATGGCTACACCTTC,CASSLAGTAYGYTF
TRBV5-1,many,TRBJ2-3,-,TGCGCCAGCAGCGTCTGGGACTCGTCCGGGGCGCAGTATTTT,CASSVWDSSGAQYF
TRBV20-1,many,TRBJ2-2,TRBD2,TGCAGTGCTGGGAGGGTGGGGGACCACACCGGGGAGCTGTTTTTT,CSAGRVGDHTGELFF
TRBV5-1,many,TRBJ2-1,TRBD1,TGCGCCAGCAGCTTGGGACAGGGCCCTGGCAATGAGCAGTTCTTC,CASSLGQGPGNEQFF
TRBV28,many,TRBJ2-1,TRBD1,TGTGCCAGCAGTTTAATACCGGGACAGGGTTACAATGAGCAGTTCTTC,CASSLIPGQGYNEQFF
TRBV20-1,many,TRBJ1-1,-,TGCAGTGCCCCCCAGAGTACGGGGGGCGATTTCTTT,CSAPQSTGGDFF
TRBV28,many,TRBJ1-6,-,TGTGCCAGCAGCCGTTGGGGGGTATCACCCCTCCACTTT,CASSRWGVSPLHF
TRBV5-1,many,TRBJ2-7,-,TGCGCCAGCAGCCAGGGGGGCCTGCAGGACGAGCAGTACTTC,CASSQGGLQDEQYF
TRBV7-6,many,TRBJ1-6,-,TGTGCCAGCAGCCCACGTAGGGTCGGTTCACCCCTCCACTTT,CASSPRRVGSPLHF
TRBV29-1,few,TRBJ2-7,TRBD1,TGCAGCGTAGCAAGAACCGGGACAGGATCCTACGAGCAGTACTTC,CSVARTGTGSYEQYF